A selection of T cell receptor beta chains follows, all from one sample in a study of cytomegalovirus exposure and HLA in healthy donors. Measured with immunoSEQ multiplex PCR; TCRdb has only the in-frame clones, and not every one. Of tens of thousands of clones listed, approximately 80% were seen once; the top ten hold around 2.9%. The sequenced material came from PBMCs. The origin of the receptors is a woman between 25 and 40 years old in good health and CMV-seronegative. CDR3s include the opening cysteine and the closing phenylalanine or tryptophan. Each record gives: J gene, V gene, D gene, clone size, CDR3 DNA, CDR3 protein. D genes are given only for firm matches. Only part of the rows carry a size: once, few, many, or a class if the clone is expanded.

TRBJ1-1 TRBV7-9 TRBD1 NA TGTGCCAGCAGCCTACAGGGGAGGAACACTGAAGCTTTCTTT CASSLQGRNTEAFF
TRBJ2-1 TRBV30 TRBD2 once TGTGCCTGGAGCCGAACCCTAGCGGGGGGATACAATGAGCAGTTCTTC CAWSRTLAGGYNEQFF
TRBJ2-3 TRBV5-6 NA NA TGTGCCAGCGCGGAGAGCACAGATACGCAGTATTTT CASAESTDTQYF
TRBJ1-1 TRBV27 NA once TGTGCCAGCAGTTTATCTGGACTTATACTTGAAGCTTTCTTT CASSLSGLILEAFF
TRBJ2-7 TRBV28 NA NA TGTGCCAGCAGTCGGGGGGGACAGGGACACGAGCAGTACTTC CASSRGGQGHEQYF
TRBJ2-2 TRBV19 TRBD2 once TGTGCCAGTAGTACAAAGCGGGGGGCCCAAGCTTTGAACACCGGGGAGCTGTTTTTT CASSTKRGAQALNTGELFF
TRBJ2-7 TRBV6-1 NA NA TGTGCCAGCAGGAGGGTGGGTTGGGAGCAGTACTTC CASRRVGWEQYF
TRBJ2-7 TRBV5-1 NA once TGCGCCAGCGGCCCGAGGGGGGGGCGCAATCCCGAGCAGTACTTC CASGPRGGRNPEQYF
TRBJ1-4 TRBV25-1 NA NA TGTGCCAGCAGTGAATGGGTCGGAGCAACTAATGAAAAACTGTTTTTT CASSEWVGATNEKLFF
TRBJ2-7 TRBV7-9 NA few TGTGCCAGCAGCTTAGTCGGGGGGCCTTACGAGCAGTACTTC CASSLVGGPYEQYF
TRBJ2-1 TRBV7-6 TRBD2 NA TGTGCCAGCAGCTTAGTTTCTAGCGGGTCATACAATGAGCAGTTCTTC CASSLVSSGSYNEQFF
TRBJ2-1 TRBV19 TRBD1 NA TGTGCCAGTAGTACTCCGGGACAGGGGTACTACAATGAGCAGTTCTTC CASSTPGQGYYNEQFF
TRBJ2-3 TRBV7-6 TRBD1 few TGTGCCAGCAGCTTACCATTGAAACTGACAGGGTTGGATACGCAGTATTTT CASSLPLKLTGLDTQYF
TRBJ1-3 TRBV6-5 NA once TGTGCCAGCAGCGGGACATCTAGCTCTGGAAACACCATATATTTT CASSGTSSSGNTIYF
TRBJ2-3 TRBV7-2 NA NA TGTGCCAGCAGCTTATTAGGGGAGGGGGCAGATACGCAGTATTTT CASSLLGEGADTQYF
TRBJ1-1 TRBV6-6 TRBD1 once TGTGCCAGCCTACAGGGGACGCGTACTGAAGCTTTCTTT CASLQGTRTEAFF
TRBJ2-1 TRBV14 NA NA TGTGCCAGCAGCCAACTATCCACCAATGAGCAGTTCTTC CASSQLSTNEQFF
TRBJ2-1 TRBV6-5 TRBD2 NA TGTGCCAGCAGTTACGTGGGACTAGAGGGTGAGCAGTTCTTC CASSYVGLEGEQFF
TRBJ1-3 TRBV6-1 TRBD1 NA TGTGCCAGCAGTGAAAAATTGAACAGGGGTGGTGGAAACACCATATATTTT CASSEKLNRGGGNTIYF
TRBJ2-6 TRBV9 TRBD2 NA TGTGCCAGCAGCGTAGCTTGGGCCAAATCCCCCGGGGGGGTCAACGTCCTGACTTTC CASSVAWAKSPGGVNVLTF
TRBJ1-5 TRBV19 TRBD1 NA TGTGCCAGTAGTATCGACCAACCCGACAGGGTCTATAGCAATCAGCCCCAGCATTTT CASSIDQPDRVYSNQPQHF
TRBJ1-5 TRBV18 TRBD1 NA TGTGCCAGCTCTCCTACCACAGGGGCCCTCAATCAGCCCCAGCATTTT CASSPTTGALNQPQHF
TRBJ1-1 TRBV30 NA NA TGTGCCTGGAGTGTAGGGGTCGGTATACTGGACACTGAAGCTTTCTTT CAWSVGVGILDTEAFF
TRBJ1-2 TRBV29-1 NA NA TGCAGCGTTACAGGGACCGTTGATGGCTACACCTTC CSVTGTVDGYTF
TRBJ1-5 TRBV7-9 NA NA TGTGCCAGCAGCTTGGGGGGTAGGCATCAGCCCCAGCATTTT CASSLGGRHQPQHF
TRBJ1-1 TRBV14 NA NA TGTGCCAGCAGCCAAGGGTACAGACACACTGAAGCTTTCTTT CASSQGYRHTEAFF
TRBJ1-2 TRBV7-9 NA NA TGTGCCAGCAGCTTAGAACGTCCATGGGAGTATGGCTACACCTTC CASSLERPWEYGYTF
TRBJ2-1 TRBV6-1 NA few TGTGCCAGCAGCCTTAGTGGAGTCTACAATGAGCAGTTCTTC CASSLSGVYNEQFF
TRBJ1-1 TRBV25-1 NA few TGTGCCAGCAGTGAATTTTCAGGCCCAGGGAACACTGAAGCTTTCTTT CASSEFSGPGNTEAFF
TRBJ1-4 TRBV28 NA NA TGTGCCAGCAGTTTTCCCTCCGGTCCCGGAAAACTGTTTTTT CASSFPSGPGKLFF
TRBJ1-2 TRBV30 TRBD1 NA TGTGCCTGGGGAGGGACAGGGGGCTATGGCTACACCTTC CAWGGTGGYGYTF
TRBJ1-5 TRBV19 NA NA TGTGCCAGTAGTACCGGGGATTATAGCAATCAGCCCCAGCATTTT CASSTGDYSNQPQHF
TRBJ2-7 TRBV18 TRBD1 NA TGTGCCAGCTCCGGGACAGGGGGGAAGTACGAGCAGTACTTC CASSGTGGKYEQYF
TRBJ2-7 TRBV5-5 TRBD1 NA TGTGCCAGCAGCAGAGGGACAGCTTATTCCTACGAGCAGTACTTC CASSRGTAYSYEQYF
TRBJ1-5 TRBV4-1 TRBD1 once TGCGCCAGCAGCCGGGCTTCCGGGACAGGGGACCAGCCCCAGCATTTT CASSRASGTGDQPQHF
TRBJ2-2 TRBV5-1 NA few TGCGCCAGCAGCTTGGCCCCAGGGTACACCGGGGAGCTGTTTTTT CASSLAPGYTGELFF
TRBJ1-4 TRBV4-1 TRBD1 NA TGCGCCAGCAGCCAAGGAGACAGGGGGCTGAGTAATGAAAAACTGTTTTTT CASSQGDRGLSNEKLFF
TRBJ2-7 TRBV6-5 NA NA TGTGCCAGTTCTCCCGTTTCGTCCTCCTACGAGCAGTACTTC CASSPVSSSYEQYF
TRBJ2-7 TRBV5-1 TRBD1 NA TGCGCCAGCAGCTGGACGGGACACAGGGGGCTTTCGGACGAGCAGTACTTC CASSWTGHRGLSDEQYF
TRBJ1-1 TRBV10-1 NA NA TGCGCCAGCAGTGAGTCGGCCAGAACTGAAGCTTTCTTT CASSESARTEAFF
TRBJ2-7 TRBV11-2 TRBD1 NA TGTGCCAGCAGCTTAGGGACAGGGCTCTCAACCTACGAGCAGTACTTC CASSLGTGLSTYEQYF
TRBJ1-5 TRBV7-9 TRBD1 NA TGTGCCAGCAGCCCGGGACAGAACTATCAGCCCCAGCATTTT CASSPGQNYQPQHF
TRBJ2-5 TRBV19 TRBD1 few TGTGCCAGTAGTATCGGAAACCAAGCCGGACAGGGCCGACAAGAGACCCAGTACTTC CASSIGNQAGQGRQETQYF
TRBJ1-2 TRBV19 TRBD1 NA TGTGCCAGTGGACAGGGCAACTATGGCTACACCTTC CASGQGNYGYTF
TRBJ2-1 TRBV18 TRBD2 few TGTGCCAGCTCACCAAGAGGACTAGCGGGGGGGTACTACAATGAGCAGTTCTTC CASSPRGLAGGYYNEQFF
TRBJ2-7 TRBV4-1 NA NA TGCGCCAGCAGCCAGGAACTAGCCTACGAGCAGTACTTC CASSQELAYEQYF
TRBJ1-1 TRBV6-6 NA NA TGTGCCAGCAGAATAACAGGGCCTGAAGCTTTCTTT CASRITGPEAFF
TRBJ1-2 TRBV28 NA NA TGTGCCAGCAGTGCAACAGGGCAGGGCTACACCTTC CASSATGQGYTF
TRBJ1-2 TRBV19 NA few TGTGCCAGTAGGGGCGATGGCTATGGCTACACCTTC CASRGDGYGYTF
TRBJ1-3 TRBV11-2 NA NA TGTGCCAGCAGCTTGGATTTTGACACCAACTCTGGAAACACCATATATTTT CASSLDFDTNSGNTIYF
TRBJ2-7 TRBV7-6 TRBD2 NA TGTGCCAGCAGCCCCCTTAGCGGGTCCTACGAGCAGTACTTC CASSPLSGSYEQYF
TRBJ1-5 TRBV6-1 NA NA TGTGCCAGCAGTGCCGCCGTTCTGGTAGTTCTAACCGATAGCAATCAGCCCCAGCATTTT CASSAAVLVVLTDSNQPQHF
TRBJ1-5 TRBV6-1 TRBD1 few TGTGCCAGCAGTGAACAAGGGACAGACAATCAGCCCCAGCATTTT CASSEQGTDNQPQHF